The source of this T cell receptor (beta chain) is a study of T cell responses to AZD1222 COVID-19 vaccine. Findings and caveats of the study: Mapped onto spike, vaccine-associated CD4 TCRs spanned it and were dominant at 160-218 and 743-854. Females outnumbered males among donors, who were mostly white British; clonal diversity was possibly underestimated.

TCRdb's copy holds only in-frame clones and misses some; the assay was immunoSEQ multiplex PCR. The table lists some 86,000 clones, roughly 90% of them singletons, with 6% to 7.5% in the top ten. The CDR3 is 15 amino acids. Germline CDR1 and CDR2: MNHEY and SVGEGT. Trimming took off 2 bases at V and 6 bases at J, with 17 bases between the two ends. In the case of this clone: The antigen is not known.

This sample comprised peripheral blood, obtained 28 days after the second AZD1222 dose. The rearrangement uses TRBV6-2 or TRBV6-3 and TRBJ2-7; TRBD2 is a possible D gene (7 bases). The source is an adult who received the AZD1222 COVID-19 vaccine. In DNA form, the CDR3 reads TGTGCCAGCAGTTACAGGGCTAGCGGAGGGGGCGAGCAGTACTTC. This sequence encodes CASSYRASGGGEQYF.